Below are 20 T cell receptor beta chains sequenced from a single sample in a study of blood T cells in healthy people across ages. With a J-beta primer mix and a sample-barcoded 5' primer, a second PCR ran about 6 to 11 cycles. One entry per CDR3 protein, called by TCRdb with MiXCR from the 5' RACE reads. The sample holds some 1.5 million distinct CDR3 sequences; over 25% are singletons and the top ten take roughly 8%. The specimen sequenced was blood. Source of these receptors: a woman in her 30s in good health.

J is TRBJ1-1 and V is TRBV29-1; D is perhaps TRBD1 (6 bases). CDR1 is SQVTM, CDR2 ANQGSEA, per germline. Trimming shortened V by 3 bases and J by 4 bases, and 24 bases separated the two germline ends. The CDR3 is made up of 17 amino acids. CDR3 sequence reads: CSVEYPKQGGGGTEAFF. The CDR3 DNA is TGCAGCGTTGAGTACCCTAAACAGGGAGGAGGAGGCACTGAAGCTTTCTTT.

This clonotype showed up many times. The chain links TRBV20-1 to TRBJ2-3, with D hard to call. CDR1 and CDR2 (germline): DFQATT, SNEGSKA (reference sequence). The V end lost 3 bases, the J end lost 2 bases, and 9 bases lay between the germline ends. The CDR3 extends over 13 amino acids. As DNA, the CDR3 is TGCAGTGCTAGGGGCGGAACCACAGATACGCAGTATTTT. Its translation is CSARGGTTDTQYF.

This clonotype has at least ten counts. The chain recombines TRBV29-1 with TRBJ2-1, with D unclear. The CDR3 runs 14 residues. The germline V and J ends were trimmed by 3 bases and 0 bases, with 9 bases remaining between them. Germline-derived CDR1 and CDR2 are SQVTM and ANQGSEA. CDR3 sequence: CSVDKSSSYNEQFF. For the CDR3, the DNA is TGCAGCGTTGATAAGTCGAGCTCCTACAATGAGCAGTTCTTC.

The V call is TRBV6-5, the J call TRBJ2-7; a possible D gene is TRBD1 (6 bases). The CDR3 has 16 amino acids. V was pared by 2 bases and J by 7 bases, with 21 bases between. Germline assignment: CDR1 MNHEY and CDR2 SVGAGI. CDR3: CASSYGRPGARGEQYF. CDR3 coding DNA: TGTGCCAGCAGTTACGGTCGGCCCGGGGCGAGGGGGGAGCAGTACTTC.

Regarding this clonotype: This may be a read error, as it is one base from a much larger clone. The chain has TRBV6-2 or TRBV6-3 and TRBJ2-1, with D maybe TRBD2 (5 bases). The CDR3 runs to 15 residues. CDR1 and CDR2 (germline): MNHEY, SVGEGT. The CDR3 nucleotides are TGTGCCAGCGGTTCGAGGTCCAGCGGCTACAATGCGCAGTTCTTC. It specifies CASGSRSSGYNAQFF.

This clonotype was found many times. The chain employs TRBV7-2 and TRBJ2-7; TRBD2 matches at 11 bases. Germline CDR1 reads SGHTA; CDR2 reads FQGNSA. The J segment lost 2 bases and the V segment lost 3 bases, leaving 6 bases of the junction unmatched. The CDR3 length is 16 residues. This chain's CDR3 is CASSLASGRNTYEQYF. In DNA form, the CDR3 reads TGTGCCAGCAGCTTGGCTAGCGGGAGGAACACCTACGAGCAGTACTTC. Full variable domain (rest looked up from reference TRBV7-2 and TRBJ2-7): GAGVSQSPSNKVTEKGKDVELRCDPISGHTALYWYRQSLGQGLEFLIYFQGNSAPDKSGLPSDRFSAERTGGSVSTLTIQRTQQEDSAVYLCASSLASGRNTYEQYFGPGTRLTVT.

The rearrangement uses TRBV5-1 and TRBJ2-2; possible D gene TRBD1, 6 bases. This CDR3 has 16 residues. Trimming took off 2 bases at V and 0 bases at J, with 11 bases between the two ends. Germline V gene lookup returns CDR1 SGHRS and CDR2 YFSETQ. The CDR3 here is CASSFGQTANTGELFF. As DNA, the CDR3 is TGCGCCAGCAGCTTCGGACAGACCGCGAACACCGGGGAGCTGTTTTTT.

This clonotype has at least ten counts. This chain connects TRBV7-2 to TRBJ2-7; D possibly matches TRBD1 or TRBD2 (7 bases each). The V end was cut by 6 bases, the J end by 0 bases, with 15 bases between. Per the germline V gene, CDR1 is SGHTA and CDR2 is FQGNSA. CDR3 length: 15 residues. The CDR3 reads CASSRQGGGSYEQYF. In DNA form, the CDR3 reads TGTGCCAGCAGTCGACAGGGCGGGGGCTCCTACGAGCAGTACTTC.

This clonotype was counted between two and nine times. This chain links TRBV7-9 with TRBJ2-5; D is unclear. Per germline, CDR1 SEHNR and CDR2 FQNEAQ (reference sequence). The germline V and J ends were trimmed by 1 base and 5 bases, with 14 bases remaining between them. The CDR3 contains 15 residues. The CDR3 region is CASSLVSSVGETQYF. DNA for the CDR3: TGTGCCAGCAGCTTAGTATCCTCCGTTGGGGAGACCCAGTACTTC. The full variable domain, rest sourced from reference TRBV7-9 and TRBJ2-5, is DTGVSQNPRHKITKRGQNVTFRCDPISEHNRLYWYRQTLGQGPEFLTYFQNEAQLEKSRLLSDRFSAERPKGSFSTLEIQRTEQGDSAMYLCASSLVSSVGETQYFGPGTRLLVL.

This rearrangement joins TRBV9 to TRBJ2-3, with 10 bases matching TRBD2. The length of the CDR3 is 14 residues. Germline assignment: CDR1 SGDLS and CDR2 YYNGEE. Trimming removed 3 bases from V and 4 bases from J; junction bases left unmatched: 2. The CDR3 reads CASSGGTSADTQYF. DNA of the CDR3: TGTGCCAGCAGCGGCGGGACTAGCGCAGATACGCAGTATTTT.

The CDR3 here is CASSLSGSGGVGYNEQFF. The CDR3 region has the DNA TGTGCCAGCAGCTTATCGGGTAGCGGGGGGGTAGGGTACAATGAGCAGTTCTTC. The V and J genes are TRBV7-2 and TRBJ2-1, with TRBD2 matching over 11 bases. The V segment lost 2 bases and the J segment 4 bases; nucleotides outside the gene matches: 10. CDR1 is SGHTA, CDR2 FQGNSA, per germline. This CDR3 is 18 amino acids long.

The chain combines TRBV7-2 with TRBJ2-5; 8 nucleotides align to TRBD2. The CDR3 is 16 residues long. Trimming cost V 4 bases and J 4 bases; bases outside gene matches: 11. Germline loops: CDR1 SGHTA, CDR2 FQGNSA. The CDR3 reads CASSSWGAGEGETQYF. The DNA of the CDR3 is TGTGCCAGCAGCTCCTGGGGAGCGGGAGAGGGAGAGACCCAGTACTTC.

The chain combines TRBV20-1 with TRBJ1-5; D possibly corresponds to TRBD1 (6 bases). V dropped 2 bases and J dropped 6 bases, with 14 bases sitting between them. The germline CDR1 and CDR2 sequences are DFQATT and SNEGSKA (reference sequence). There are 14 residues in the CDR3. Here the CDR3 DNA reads TGCAGTGCTAGACCGAACAGGGCTGGTCAGCCCCAGCATTTT. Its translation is CSARPNRAGQPQHF.

This CDR3 is CASSVATGLPDTQYF. Written as DNA, the CDR3 is TGTGCCAGCAGCGTAGCTACAGGGCTCCCAGATACGCAGTATTTT. The rearrangement joins TRBV9 to TRBJ2-3, with a weak D call TRBD1 (6 bases). There are 15 residues in the CDR3. From germline, CDR1 is SGDLS and CDR2 YYNGEE. V lost 0 bases and J lost 4, with 12 bases in between.

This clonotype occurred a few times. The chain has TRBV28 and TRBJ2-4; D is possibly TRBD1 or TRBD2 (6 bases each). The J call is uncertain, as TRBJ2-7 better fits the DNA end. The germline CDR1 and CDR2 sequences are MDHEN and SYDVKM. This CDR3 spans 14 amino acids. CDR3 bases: TGTGCCAGCAGTATACAGGGACTTGGCTACGAGCAGTACTTC. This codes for CASSIQGLGYEQYF.

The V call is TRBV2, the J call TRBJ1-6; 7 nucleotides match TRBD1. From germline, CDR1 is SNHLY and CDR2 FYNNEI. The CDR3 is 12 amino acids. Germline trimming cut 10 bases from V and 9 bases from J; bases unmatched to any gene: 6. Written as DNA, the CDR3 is TGTGCCACCAACGACAGGGTTTCACCCCTCCACTTT. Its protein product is CATNDRVSPLHF.

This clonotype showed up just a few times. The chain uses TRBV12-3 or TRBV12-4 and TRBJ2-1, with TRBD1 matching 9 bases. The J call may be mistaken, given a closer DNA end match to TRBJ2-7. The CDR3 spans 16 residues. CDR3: CASTAPGQGSYNEQYF. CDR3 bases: TGTGCCAGCACCGCTCCGGGACAGGGCTCCTACAATGAGCAGTACTTC.

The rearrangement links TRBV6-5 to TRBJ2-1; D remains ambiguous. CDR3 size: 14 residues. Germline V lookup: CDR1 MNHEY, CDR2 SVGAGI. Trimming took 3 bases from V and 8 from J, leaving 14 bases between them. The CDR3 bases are TGTGCCAGCAGTTATATGGGTAGAGATCATGAGCAGTTCTTC. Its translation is CASSYMGRDHEQFF.

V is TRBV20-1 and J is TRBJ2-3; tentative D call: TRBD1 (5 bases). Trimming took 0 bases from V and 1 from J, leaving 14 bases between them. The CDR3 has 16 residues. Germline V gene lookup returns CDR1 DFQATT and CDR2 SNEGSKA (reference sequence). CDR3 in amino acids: CSARDLQGWGTDTQYF. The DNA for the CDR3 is TGCAGTGCTAGAGACCTCCAGGGCTGGGGCACAGATACGCAGTATTTT.

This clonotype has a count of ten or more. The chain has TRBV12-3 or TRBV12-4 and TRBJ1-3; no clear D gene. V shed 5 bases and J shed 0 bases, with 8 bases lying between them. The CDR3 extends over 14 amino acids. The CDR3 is CASSTRSSGNTIYF. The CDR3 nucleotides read TGTGCCAGCAGTACCCGGAGCTCTGGAAACACCATATATTTT.